Shown below are 8 T cell receptor beta chains from a single sample sequenced in a study of blood T cells in healthy people across ages. With a J-beta primer mix and a sample-barcoded 5' primer, a second PCR ran roughly 7 to 11 cycles. TCRdb fed the 5' RACE reads into MiXCR, producing one record per CDR3 protein. The data show almost 800,000 distinct CDR3 sequences, roughly 64% seen once. Sequenced input: blood. These receptors all stem from a man under 40 in good health.

The chain recombines TRBV20-1 with TRBJ2-7; D is ambiguous. This CDR3 spans 13 amino acids. Germline CDR1 and CDR2: DFQATT and SNEGSKA (reference sequence). Deletions cut 2 bases from V and 6 bases from J, with 14 bases between. The CDR3 bases are TGCAGTGCTAGACCTTCGGTGGGCAGCGAGCAGTACTTC. Its translation is CSARPSVGSEQYF.

This clonotype was seen only a few times. This chain links TRBV7-2 with TRBJ2-3; 7 bases line up with TRBD1. Germline CDR1 reads SGHTA; CDR2 reads FQGNSA. The J segment lost 5 bases and the V segment lost 1 base, leaving 3 bases of the junction unmatched. The CDR3 totals 14 residues. This CDR3 is CASSLDRGVDTQYF. Here the CDR3 DNA reads TGTGCCAGCAGCTTAGACAGGGGCGTAGATACGCAGTATTTT. Combining the CDR3 with reference TRBV7-2 and TRBJ2-3 gives the whole variable domain GAGVSQSPSNKVTEKGKDVELRCDPISGHTALYWYRQSLGQGLEFLIYFQGNSAPDKSGLPSDRFSAERTGGSVSTLTIQRTQQEDSAVYLCASSLDRGVDTQYFGPGTRLTVL.

As concerns this clonotype: The junction shows a germline mismatch at one end, possibly a read error. The chain has TRBV6-6 and TRBJ2-1, with D perhaps assigned TRBD1 or TRBD2 (5 bases each). The CDR3 length is 17 residues. Germline CDR1 is MNHNY and CDR2 is SVGAGI (reference sequence). DNA for the CDR3: TGTGCCAGCAGTCCTTACAGGCAACCTAGCTCCTACCATGAGCAGTTCTTC. Translating gives CASSPYRQPSSYHEQFF.

The chain links TRBV9 to TRBJ2-1, with TRBD2 identical over 11 bases. The CDR3 contains 17 residues. J gave up 5 bases and V 3 bases, and 10 bases lay outside the gene matches. Germline V gene data show CDR1 as SGDLS and CDR2 as YYNGEE. The DNA for the CDR3 is TGTGCCAGCAGCGCCCAGCCGGGACTAGCGGTCGACAATGAGCAGTTCTTC. Its protein product is CASSAQPGLAVDNEQFF.

The chain recombines TRBV7-2 with TRBJ1-2; D remains ambiguous. The CDR3 totals 15 residues. V was shortened by 2 bases and J by 4 bases, with 14 bases between the two germline ends. CDR1 SGHTA and CDR2 FQGNSA come from the germline V gene. The CDR3 nucleotides are TGTGCCAGCAGCTTATCTACACTCCTCAGCTATGGCTACACCTTC. It yields the protein CASSLSTLLSYGYTF.

This clonotype has more than one count but fewer than ten. As DNA, the CDR3 is TGTGCCAGCAGTGAAGGGATGAGCTCCTACAATGAGCAGTTCTTC. This sequence encodes CASSEGMSSYNEQFF. The rearrangement uses TRBV6-1 and TRBJ2-1; D gene uncertain. This CDR3 has 15 amino acids. Germline V gives CDR1 MNHNS, CDR2 SASEGT. V shed 1 base and J shed 0 bases, with 7 bases lying between them.

This clonotype has just a few counts. The chain links TRBV10-3 to TRBJ2-1, with a possible D match to TRBD1 (6 bases). V was shortened by 4 bases and J by 1 base, with 8 bases between the two germline ends. The CDR3 runs 14 residues. Germline CDR1 is ENHRY and CDR2 is SYGVKD. As DNA, the CDR3 is TGTGCCATCAGTGGGGACATTTCCTACAATGAGCAGTTCTTC. This sequence encodes CAISGDISYNEQFF.

This clonotype is a singleton in its sample. The chain has TRBV6-1 and TRBJ2-5; maybe TRBD2 (6 bases). The J call may not be correct, given that the DNA end is closer to TRBJ2-7. Germline CDR1 reads MNHNS; CDR2 reads SASEGT. This CDR3 region has 18 residues. CDR3 coding DNA: TGTGCCAGCAGCCAAGGCTGGGGCAGGACTACTCAGCGTTACGAGCAGTACTTC. It codes for CASSQGWGRTTQRYEQYF.